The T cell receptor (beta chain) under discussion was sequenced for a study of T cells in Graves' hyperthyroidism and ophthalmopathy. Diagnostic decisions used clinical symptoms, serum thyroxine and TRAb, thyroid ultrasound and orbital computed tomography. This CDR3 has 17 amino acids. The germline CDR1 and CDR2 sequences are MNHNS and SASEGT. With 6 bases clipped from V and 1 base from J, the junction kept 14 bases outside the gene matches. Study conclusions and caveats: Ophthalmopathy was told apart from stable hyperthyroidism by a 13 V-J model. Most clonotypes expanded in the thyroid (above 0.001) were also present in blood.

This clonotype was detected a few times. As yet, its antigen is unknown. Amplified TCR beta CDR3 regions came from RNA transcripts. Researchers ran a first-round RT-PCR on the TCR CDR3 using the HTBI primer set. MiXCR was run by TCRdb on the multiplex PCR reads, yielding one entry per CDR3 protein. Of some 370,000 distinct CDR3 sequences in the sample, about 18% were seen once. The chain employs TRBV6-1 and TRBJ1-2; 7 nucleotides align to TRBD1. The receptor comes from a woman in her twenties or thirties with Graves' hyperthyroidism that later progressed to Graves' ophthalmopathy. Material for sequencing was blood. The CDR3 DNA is TGTGCCAGCAGACGAAAATGGGGACAGCTGAATAACTATGGCTACACCTTC. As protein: CASRRKWGQLNNYGYTF.